This paragraph reports one T cell receptor beta chain. Its antigen is not identified. Trimming pared 3 bases from V and 6 bases from J, leaving 30 bases between. Germline V CDR1 and CDR2: SGDLS, YYNGEE. The CDR3 extends over 20 amino acids. This specimen belongs to a study of cytomegalovirus exposure and HLA in healthy donors. The wider study: There were more than 350 genotyped donors. Of these, 75% to 90% fell in the genetic ancestry cluster associated with self-reported Caucasian donors.

Study-wide results and limits: Common viral pathogens were later found to be apparently linked to several of the most significant clusters. A list of 150 or so TCR beta chains associated with cytomegalovirus was given. The classifier, whose performance was assessed in both the original and validation cohorts, reportedly diagnosed cytomegalovirus status with high specificity and sensitivity.

The PCR had 60 Vbeta and 13 Jbeta primers. Clones were sequenced by immunoSEQ multiplex PCR, and TCRdb holds only the in-frame ones, with some missing. In all, the sample yields some 30,000 clones. This chain links TRBV9 with TRBJ1-4, with D possibly matching TRBD1 (5 bases). This sequence was found in a female donor in good health and CMV-seronegative. Sequencing was carried out using PBMCs. CDR3 sequence: CASSAPSNRPLNCGDEKLFF. DNA for the CDR3: TGTGCCAGCAGCGCTCCTTCGAACAGGCCCTTAAATTGTGGGGATGAAAAACTGTTTTTT.